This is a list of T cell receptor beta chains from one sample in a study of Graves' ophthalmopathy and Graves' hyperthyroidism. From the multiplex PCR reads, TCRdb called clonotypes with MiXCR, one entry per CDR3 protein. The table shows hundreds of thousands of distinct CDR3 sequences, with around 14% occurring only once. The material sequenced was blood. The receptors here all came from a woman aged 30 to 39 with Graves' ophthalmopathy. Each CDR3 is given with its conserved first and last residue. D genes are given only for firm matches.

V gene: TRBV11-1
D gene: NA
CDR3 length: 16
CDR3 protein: CASSLAPGPASYEQYF

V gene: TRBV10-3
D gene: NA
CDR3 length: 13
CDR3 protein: CAISVKVEETQYF

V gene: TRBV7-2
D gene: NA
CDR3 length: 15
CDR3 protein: CASSLVGTANQPQHF

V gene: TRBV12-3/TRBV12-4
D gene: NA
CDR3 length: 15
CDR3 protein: CASSPAGRLNQPQHF

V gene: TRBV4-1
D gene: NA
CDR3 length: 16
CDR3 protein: CASSQDQPFSGNTIYF

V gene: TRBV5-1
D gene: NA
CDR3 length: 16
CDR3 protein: CASSLGLGTDTYEQYF

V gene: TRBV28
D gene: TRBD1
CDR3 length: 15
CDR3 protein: CASSPLGQGQHGYTF

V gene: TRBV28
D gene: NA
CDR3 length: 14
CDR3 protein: CASSYQYSNQPQHF

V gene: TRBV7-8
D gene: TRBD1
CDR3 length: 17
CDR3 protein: CASSLVVDRGILETQYF

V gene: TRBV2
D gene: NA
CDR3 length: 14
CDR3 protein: CASSQVADNSPLHF

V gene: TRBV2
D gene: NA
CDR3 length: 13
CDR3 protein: CASKETPSYEQYF

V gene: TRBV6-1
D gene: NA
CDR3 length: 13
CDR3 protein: CASSEWDLYGYTF

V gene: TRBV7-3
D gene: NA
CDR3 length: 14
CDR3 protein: CASSKQVGENTIYF

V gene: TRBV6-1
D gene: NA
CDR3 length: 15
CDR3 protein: CASSDRANGQHGYTF

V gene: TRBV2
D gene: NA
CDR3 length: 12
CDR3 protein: CASSVPLGGYTF

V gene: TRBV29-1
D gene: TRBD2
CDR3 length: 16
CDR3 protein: CSVGEGSGSRRETQYF

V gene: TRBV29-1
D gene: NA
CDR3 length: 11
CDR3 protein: CSVDILNTIYF

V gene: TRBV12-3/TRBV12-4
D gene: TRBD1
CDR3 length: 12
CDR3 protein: CASSATGAEQYF

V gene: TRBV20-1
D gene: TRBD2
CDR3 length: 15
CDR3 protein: CSASPMRGRNYEQYF

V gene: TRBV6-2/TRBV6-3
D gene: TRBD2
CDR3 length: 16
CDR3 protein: CASSYSSRGGQETQYF

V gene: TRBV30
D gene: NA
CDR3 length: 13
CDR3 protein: CAWSVGGKETQYF

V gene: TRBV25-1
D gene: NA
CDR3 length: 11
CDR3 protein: CASSESREQYF

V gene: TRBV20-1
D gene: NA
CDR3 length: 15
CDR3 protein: CSARRGGGVGYGYTF

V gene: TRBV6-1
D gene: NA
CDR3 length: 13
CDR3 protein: CASSEIVDYEQYF

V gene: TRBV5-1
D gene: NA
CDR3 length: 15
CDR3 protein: CASSFPSGDTGELFF

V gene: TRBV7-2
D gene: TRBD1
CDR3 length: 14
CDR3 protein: CASSYGQGRQPQHF

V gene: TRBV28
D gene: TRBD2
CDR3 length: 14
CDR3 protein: CASSLREGVREQYF

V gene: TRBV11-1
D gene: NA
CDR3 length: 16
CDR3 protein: CASSTTGTGNDYGYTF

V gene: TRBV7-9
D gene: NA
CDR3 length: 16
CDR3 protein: CASSLVGGTAPYEQYF

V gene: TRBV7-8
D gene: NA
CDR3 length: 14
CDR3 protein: CASSLAQDRAEQYF

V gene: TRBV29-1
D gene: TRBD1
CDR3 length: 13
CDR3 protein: CSVEAGQGTEAFF

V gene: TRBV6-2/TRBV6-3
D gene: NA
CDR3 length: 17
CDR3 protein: CAGTTTLFSEFSYEQYF

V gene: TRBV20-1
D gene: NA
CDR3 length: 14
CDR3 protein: CSALQAPVTYEQYF

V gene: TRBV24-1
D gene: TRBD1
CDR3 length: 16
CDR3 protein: CATSDPGQGADQPQHF

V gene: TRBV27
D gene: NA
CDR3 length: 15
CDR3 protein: CASSFGGAYQETQYF

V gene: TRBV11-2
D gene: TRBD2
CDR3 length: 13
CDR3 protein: CASSSVGGKTQYF

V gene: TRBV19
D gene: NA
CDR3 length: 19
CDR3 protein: CASSPALWTASPSLYGYTF

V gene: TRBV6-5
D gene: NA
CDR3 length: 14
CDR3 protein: CASSYETAGNTIYF

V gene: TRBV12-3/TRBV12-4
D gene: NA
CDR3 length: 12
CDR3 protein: CASSPELGTQYF

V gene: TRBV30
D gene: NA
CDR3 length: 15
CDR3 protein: CAWSVLGRATYEQYF

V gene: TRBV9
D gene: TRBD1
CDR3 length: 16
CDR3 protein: CASSGTGGTSSYEQYF

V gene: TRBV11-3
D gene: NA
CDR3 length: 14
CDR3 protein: CASSHRETGRKAFF

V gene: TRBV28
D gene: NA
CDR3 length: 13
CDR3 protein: CASSLFGRDTQYF

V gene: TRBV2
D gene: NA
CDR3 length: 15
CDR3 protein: CASRRGRGGKETQYF

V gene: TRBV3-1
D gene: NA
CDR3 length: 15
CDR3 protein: CASSQDTTDYQPQHF

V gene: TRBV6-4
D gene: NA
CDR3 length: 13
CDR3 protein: CASITNLADGYTF

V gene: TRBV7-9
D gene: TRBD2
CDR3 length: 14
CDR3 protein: CASSSSGSSYEQYF

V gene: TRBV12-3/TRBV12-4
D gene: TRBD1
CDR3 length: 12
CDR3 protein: CASSWTGEGYTF

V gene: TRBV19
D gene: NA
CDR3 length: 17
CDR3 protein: CASSEGHTLLAKNIQYF

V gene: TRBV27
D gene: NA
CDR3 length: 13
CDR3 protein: CASSDLGVTEAFF

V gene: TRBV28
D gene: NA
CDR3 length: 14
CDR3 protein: CASSLRPGESEQYF

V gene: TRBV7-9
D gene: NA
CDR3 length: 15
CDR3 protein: CASSRGLSSGNTIYF

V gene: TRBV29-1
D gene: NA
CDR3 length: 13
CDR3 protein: CSASSVNTGELFF

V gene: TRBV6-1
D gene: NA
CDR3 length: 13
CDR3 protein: CASSTDRLTEAFF

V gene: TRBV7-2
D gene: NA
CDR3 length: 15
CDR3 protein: CASSSGTRESQPQHF